What follows are 13 T cell receptor beta chains derived from one specimen sequenced in a study of T cell repertoires in cytomegalovirus infection. Each CDR3 protein is one row after TCRdb ran MiXCR on the reads. Among 480,000 or so distinct CDR3 sequences, around 11% were seen once, and the ten largest hold roughly 10%. Sequenced: PBMCs. Receptors were obtained from a human donor in good health (CMV status not recorded). Some clones in this sample may be carry-over from other donors' samples.

This clonotype was counted many times. This chain uses TRBV11-2 with TRBJ1-2; TRBD1 matches 7 bases. This CDR3 comprises 15 residues. Losses at the gene ends were 6 bases for V and 2 bases for J; bases not matched to a gene: 9. Looked up from germline, CDR1 is SGHAT and CDR2 is FQNNGV. CDR3 region: CASRSPGQRNYGYTF. CDR3 nucleotides: TGTGCCAGCAGGTCGCCGGGACAGAGGAACTATGGCTACACCTTC.

This chain uses TRBV24-1 with TRBJ2-1; 7 bases are a match to TRBD1. The CDR3 has 16 residues. CDR1 KGHDR and CDR2 SFDVKD come from the germline V gene. V trimming: 3 bases; J trimming: 4 bases; junction bases outside the gene matches: 8. The CDR3 reads CATSDPGTDPYNEQFF. Written as DNA, the CDR3 is TGTGCCACCAGTGATCCGGGGACAGATCCATACAATGAGCAGTTCTTC.

This clonotype was seen repeatedly, ten times or more. The genes are TRBV20-1 and TRBJ2-7, with 10 bases aligning to TRBD2. The CDR3 length is 16 residues. V was clipped by 2 bases and J by 1 base; unmatched bases: 8. Germline CDR1 reads DFQATT; CDR2 reads SNEGSKA (reference sequence). This CDR3 is CSARPSTSGPSYEQYF. CDR3 in DNA: TGCAGTGCTAGACCTTCGACTAGCGGGCCGTCCTACGAGCAGTACTTC.

The chain's CDR3 is CASRRTSGLTDTQYF. As DNA, the CDR3 is TGTGCCAGCAGACGGACTAGCGGTCTCACAGATACGCAGTATTTT. The rearrangement uses TRBV3-1 and TRBJ2-3, with TRBD2 matching over 10 bases. This CDR3 region has 15 residues. Trimming took 6 bases from V and 2 from J; bases not matched to a gene: 5. The V gene's germline CDR1 is LGHDT and CDR2 YNNKEL (reference sequence).

This clonotype was counted between two and nine times. This sequence joins TRBV29-1 and TRBJ2-7, with 16 bases identical to TRBD2. This CDR3 is built from 15 residues. V shed 4 bases and J 5 bases; nucleotides not matched to a gene: 5. Germline assignment: CDR1 SQVTM and CDR2 ANQGSEA. For the CDR3, the DNA is TGCAGCGTTGTCCTGGGACTAGCGGGAGGGGACGAGCAGTACTTC. The encoded protein is CSVVLGLAGGDEQYF.

This clonotype was recorded at least ten times. The chain is built from TRBV7-2 and TRBJ1-1; D is ambiguous. Between the trimmed V and J ends, which lost 2 bases and 0 bases, there was a span of 10 bases. The germline CDR1 and CDR2 sequences are SGHTA and FQGNSA. The CDR3 is 15 amino acids. CDR3 amino acids: CASSLNGRLNTEAFF. The CDR3 DNA reads TGTGCCAGCAGCTTAAATGGCCGGCTGAACACTGAAGCTTTCTTT. Using reference TRBV7-2 and TRBJ1-1 for the parts outside the CDR3, the full variable domain is GAGVSQSPSNKVTEKGKDVELRCDPISGHTALYWYRQSLGQGLEFLIYFQGNSAPDKSGLPSDRFSAERTGGSVSTLTIQRTQQEDSAVYLCASSLNGRLNTEAFFGQGTRLTVV.

Ten or more counts support this clonotype. This chain links TRBV6-1 with TRBJ2-6; 8 bases line up with TRBD2. The germline gives CDR1 MNHNS, CDR2 SASEGT. Germline trimming cut 10 bases from V and 2 bases from J; bases unmatched to any gene: 4. This CDR3 has 14 amino acids. CDR3 loop: CATTGGTGANVLTF. CDR3 in DNA: TGTGCCACCACGGGGGGGACTGGGGCCAACGTCCTGACTTTC.

Details on this clonotype: A much larger clone sits a single nucleotide away, making a read error possible. The CDR3 carries no conserved terminal phenylalanine or tryptophan, so it likely arises from a read error. The chain combines TRBV7-3 with TRBJ2-7; TRBD1 agrees at 10 bases. Looked up from germline, CDR1 is SGHTA and CDR2 is FQGTGA. The CDR3 spans 16 residues. V gave up 4 bases and J gave up 2 bases; unmatched junction bases: 8. The CDR3 bases are TGTGCCAGCAGCTCCCGGGACAGGGGCCAGGCCTACGAGCAGTACTAC. Its translation is CASSSRDRGQAYEQYY.

The J gene is TRBJ1-6, the V gene TRBV2; TRBD1 matches at 7 bases. Losses at the gene ends were 6 bases for V and 5 bases for J; bases not matched to a gene: 13. The germline CDR1 and CDR2 sequences are SNHLY and FYNNEI. The CDR3 has 17 amino acids. The CDR3 DNA reads as TGTGCCAGCAGCCTAGAACAGGGGATCGCAAATAATTCACCCCTCCACTTT. It translates to CASSLEQGIANNSPLHF.

This clonotype was found a few times. This rearrangement joins TRBV20-1 to TRBJ2-1; 9 nucleotides align to TRBD2. Germline V CDR1 and CDR2: DFQATT, SNEGSKA (reference sequence). This CDR3 region has 14 residues. Trimming took 6 bases from V and 5 from J; bases not matched to a gene: 8. The CDR3 region is CSATHLAGNNEQFF. DNA of the CDR3: TGCAGTGCCACCCACCTAGCGGGGAACAATGAGCAGTTCTTC.

This clonotype has a count of ten or more. The CDR3 spells CASSPDRGGGYTF. CDR3 DNA: TGTGCCAGCAGCCCTGACAGGGGTGGCGGCTACACCTTC. This chain uses TRBV5-4 with TRBJ1-2; 8 nucleotides agree with TRBD1. After removal of 4 bases from V and 8 bases from J, the junction contained 7 bases not matched to a gene. CDR3 length equals 13 residues. In germline, CDR1 is SGHNT, CDR2 YYREEE (reference sequence).

This clonotype was detected only a few times. This rearrangement joins TRBV19 to TRBJ1-5; D not resolved. The germline V and J ends were trimmed by 6 bases and 2 bases, with 8 bases remaining between them. Germline CDR1 reads LNHDA; CDR2 reads SQIVND (reference sequence). CDR3 length: 13 residues. CDR3 DNA: TGTGCCAGTAGGAGAACTCGCAATCAGCCCCAGCATTTT. It specifies CASRRTRNQPQHF.

This clonotype was seen ten or more times. For the CDR3, the DNA is TGTGCCAGCAGAAAAACCCCTAACGTGGGAGGCCGGTCAGATACGCAGTATTTT. This gives the protein CASRKTPNVGGRSDTQYF. The chain recombines TRBV7-2 with TRBJ2-3; maybe TRBD2 (6 bases). The V end was cut by 6 bases, the J end by 4 bases, with 26 bases between. This CDR3 is 18 amino acids long. The germline gives CDR1 SGHTA, CDR2 FQGNSA.